Below, one T cell receptor beta chain is given with its context. Its recognized antigen is unknown. It has no much larger one-base neighbor in the sample; base qualities were not kept. The data derive from a study of early T cells in non-severe SARS-CoV-2 infection (dated by TCRdb to 2020 to 2023). The study in broad terms: Because TCR sequencing relied on bulk RNA taken from unsorted whole blood, pairing of alpha and beta chains was not possible.

Beyond this particular receptor, the publication reports: VDJdb matching was skewed toward anti-spike CD8 responses and likely underestimated virus-specific expansions by missing private and CD4 specificities.

The library was built by means of 5' RACE. Instrument on record: NextSeq 500. In the TCR library protocol, unique molecular identifiers were attached to individual cDNA molecules to correct for PCR bias and sequencing error. Sequencing covered both TCR alpha and beta chains, and within each sample the abundances of alpha and beta sequences were tightly co-correlated. The study's own analysis went as follows. V gene, J gene and CDR3 annotation of TCR sequences was performed with Decombinator V4. Expanded TCRs were defined as changing significantly between any two time points under a Poisson model with p below 0.0001. TCR abundances were normalised to the total number of TCRs sequenced per sample and were expressed as counts per million. MAIT TCRs were defined by TRAV1-2 paired with TRAJ12, TRAJ20 or TRAJ33, and iNKT TCRs by TRAV10 paired with TRAJ18. VDJdb, accessed 1 November 2021, was searched for CMV, EBV and SARS-CoV-2 annotated TCRs, excluding TCRs annotated for multiple antigens. Using fastp at Q25 and MiXCR, TCRdb reprocessed the public reads and kept productive beta chains. For every CDR3 protein sequence, its rows merge into one entry that carries the most common genes and DNA. The V and J calls, along with clone size, are taken from TCRdb and not from the paper's own processing. This sample gives roughly 46,000 distinct CDR3 sequences in total; approximately 7.1% of them show up just once. 4% to 5.5% of the sample lies in the top ten.

The CDR3 numbers 12 residues from cysteine through phenylalanine. Only CDR3 DNA is held: 36 bases, read in frame from base 1. V loses 1 base of germline sequence and J loses 6 bases, and the interval between the two ends is 6 bases. Set within a cohort of healthcare workers in London, UK, this nested case-control study involved weekly PCR testing of nasopharyngeal swabs along with blood sampling. Healthcare workers were enrolled in the week of the UK lockdown, from 23 to 31 March 2020, and were followed every week for up to roughly 15 weeks. The sequenced sample was whole blood. This chain is built from TRBV12-3 or TRBV12-4 and TRBJ1-2; no D segment can be confidently identified. The TCR sequence derives from an adult who was a healthcare worker with PCR-confirmed SARS-CoV-2 infection or an uninfected control (not recorded which). The nucleotide sequence is TGTGCCAGCAGTTTAGTGGTAAATGGCTACACCTTC. This is translated as CASSLVVNGYTF.